The rows below give T cell receptor beta chains drawn from one sample of a study of T-cell reconstitution after alpha-beta-depleted transplantation in children. Each CDR3 protein is one row after TCRdb ran MiXCR on the PCR reads. The sample includes some 280,000 distinct CDR3 sequences, 9.9% seen only once; the top ten take about 9.5%. The material was PBMCs from the stem cell graft donor, obtained from the stem cell graft. The origin of the receptors is a human donor who donated a stem cell graft to a child with SCID. Both conserved end residues are part of each CDR3. Part of the rows lack a size; the others show once, few, many or a class for expanded clones.

>many|TRBV29-1
CSAGGSRDYNEQFF
>many|TRBV2
CASSEEVYQPQHF
>few|TRBV7-7
CASSLPGAWETQYF
>few|TRBV4-1
CASSHGQARAFF
>few|TRBV12-3/TRBV12-4
CASSPRAKNIQYF
>few|TRBV5-1
CASSGDGTGFEQYF
>many|TRBV2
CASMTGYEQYF
>few|TRBV10-3
CAISELAGGNTEAFF
>many|TRBV29-1
CSPRQGAGTEAFF
>-|TRBV27
CASIRDRGTEAFF
>-|TRBV12-5
CASGLVLVGFRNEQYF
>many|TRBV6-1
CASTRTGGTGELFF
>-|TRBV20-1
CSARGLWGTDTQYF
>-|TRBV20-1
CSARDRLAGSNSYNEQFF
>many|TRBV5-1
CASSQDAYSNQPQHF
>few|TRBV9
CASSVGTGEPLHF
>few|TRBV2
CASSDEGRVGAEAFF
>few|TRBV4-1
CASSQGTRVHYGYTF
>many|TRBV20-1
CSAREGTGENIQYF
>-|TRBV12-3/TRBV12-4
CASSRGANAGANVLTF
>-|TRBV5-5
CASSLTHSGTYEQYF
>many|TRBV7-2
CASSFQRTGELFF
>-|TRBV9
CASSVEEANTEAFF
>-|TRBV27
CASSLRWPTSTDTQYF
>-|TRBV5-1
CASSFEPPAVAGNTIYF
>-|TRBV5-6
CASSLNPRESLNTEAFF
>-|TRBV14
CASSQVSGFNTEAFF
>-|TRBV10-3
CAIATSSTYEQYF
>-|TRBV5-1
CASSLEGVRAEAFF
>-|TRBV7-8
CASSQTKRTDTQYF
>-|TRBV12-3/TRBV12-4
CASTPGGSSTDTQYF
>-|TRBV12-3/TRBV12-4
CASSLTADGGYTF
>many|TRBV10-1
CASSVRSGELFF
>few|TRBV4-2
CASVANTEAFF
>-|TRBV6-1
CASHAGTSGGAKNIQYF
>-|TRBV5-1
CASSLEMAGSLAKNIQYF
>-|TRBV3-1
CASTKQDSAGGGTTDTQYF
>-|TRBV6-5
CASSYSSLGQGSGNTIYF
>few|TRBV4-1
CASSRGGITSTDTQYF
>few|TRBV6-2/TRBV6-3
CASSYSSPAHGEAFF
>few|TRBV18
CASSPPGVLEGYTF
>-|TRBV12-3/TRBV12-4
CASSLALSSGGYEQYF